Listed here is a single T cell receptor beta chain. Per the authors' pipeline: Nucleated cell number was recorded as an estimate derived from reference gene primer amplification. The method was immunoSEQ multiplex PCR; TCRdb's version includes in-frame clones alone and lacks a portion of them. Clonal size and the V and J genes are those of that table, whereas D and trimming came from the DNA. Here the sample spans 95,000 to 110,000 clones, about 89% being singletons. Looked up from germline, CDR1 is LNHDA and CDR2 is SQIVND (reference sequence). This CDR3 contains 14 residues. V dropped 7 bases and J dropped 0 bases, with 12 bases sitting between them. The data derive from a study of blood T cell repertoires in COVID-19. Study-wide background: Material from acute and convalescent COVID-19 was sourced from the United States, Italy and Spain.

This chain connects TRBV19 to TRBJ2-5; D is unresolved. Sequenced material: peripheral blood. This TCR was recovered from a human donor in a cohort sampled during active COVID-19. CDR3 amino acids: CASKRLGDQETQYF. CDR3 DNA: TGTGCCAGTAAAAGGCTAGGTGACCAAGAGACCCAGTACTTC. Filled out from reference TRBV19 and TRBJ2-5, the complete variable domain reads DGGITQSPKYLFRKEGQNVTLSCEQNLNHDAMYWYRQDPGQGLRLIYYSQIVNDFQKGDIAEGYSVSREKKESFPLTVTSAQKNPTAFYLCASKRLGDQETQYFGPGTRLLVL.